By sample fraction, the clone carrying this T cell receptor (beta chain) is medium-sized (0.01 to 0.1%). No cell fractionation was done, so the repertoire covers all unsorted peripheral blood T cells. The record originates from a study of HIV-infected patients and healthy controls. cDNA was made from approximately 0.55 ug RNA using alpha and beta constant primers. Using multiplexing indices, alpha and beta chain libraries were generated apart by chain-specific third strand synthesis. TCRdb processed the 5' RACE reads anew with MiXCR; each CDR3 protein has one entry. There are some 9,000 distinct CDR3 sequences in the sample; less than 10% occur only once, and about 31% lies in the top ten. This CDR3 spans 15 amino acids. Germline loops: CDR1 SGHRS, CDR2 YFSETQ. V was pared by 2 bases and J by 5 bases, with 5 bases of the junction left unmatched.

The clonotype originates from an adult with HIV infection. The donor label of this sample is uncertain. The chain uses TRBV5-1 and TRBJ2-1; 9 positions match TRBD2. Sequenced here: blood, sampled before antiretroviral therapy. This chain's CDR3 is CASSFEAGGNNEQFF. Here the CDR3 DNA reads TGCGCCAGCAGCTTTGAGGCGGGGGGGAACAATGAGCAGTTCTTC. Full variable domain (outside the CDR3, taken from reference TRBV5-1 and TRBJ2-1): KAGVTQTPRYLIKTRGQQVTLSCSPISGHRSVSWYQQTPGQGLQFLFEYFSETQRNKGNFPGRFSGRQFSNSRSEMNVSTLELGDSALYLCASSFEAGGNNEQFFGPGTRLTVL.